This T cell receptor beta chain came from a study of breast tumors, draining lymph nodes, adjacent tissues. Study results and limitations: The data were judged consistent with most tumor T cells coming from lymph node and expanding in tumor. The lymph node origin of tumor T cells was framed as consistent with a hypothesis, not demonstrated. Luminal-like breast cancer showed significantly higher tumor–nontumor repertoire similarity than basal-like.

The lymph nodes were axillary draining lymph nodes from breast cancer patients. Note on this clonotype: Its cognate antigen is unknown. This sequence may be a read error, since a much larger clone differs from it by one base.

The CDR3 covers 17 residues. Germline V lookup: CDR1 LNHDA, CDR2 SQIVND (reference sequence). MiXCR was run by TCRdb on the multiplex PCR reads, yielding one entry per CDR3 protein. The sample contains some 120,000 distinct CDR3 sequences, over 20% of which appear only once. The rearrangement uses TRBV19 and TRBJ2-7; D is possibly TRBD2 (5 bases). The receptor's source is a female donor with breast cancer. Some clones in this sample may be carry-over from other donors' samples. The sample was axillary lymph node tissue. CDR3 amino acids: CASSPGVPNLESYKQYF. CDR3 DNA: TGTGCCAGTAGTCCCGGGGTCCCTAACCTCGAGAGCTACAAGCAGTACTTC.